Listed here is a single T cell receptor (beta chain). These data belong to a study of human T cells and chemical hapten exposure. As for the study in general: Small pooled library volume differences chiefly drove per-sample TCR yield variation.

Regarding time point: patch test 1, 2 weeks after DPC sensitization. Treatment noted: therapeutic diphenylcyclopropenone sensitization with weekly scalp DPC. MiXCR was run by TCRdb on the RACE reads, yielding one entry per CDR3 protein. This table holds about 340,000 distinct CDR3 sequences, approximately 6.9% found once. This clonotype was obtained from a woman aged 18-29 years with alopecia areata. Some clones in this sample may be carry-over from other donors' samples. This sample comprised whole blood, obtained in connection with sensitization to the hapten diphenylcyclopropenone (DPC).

CDR3 sequence (DNA): TGTGCCAGCAGCCAAGATTCGGGGACCAGCTCCTACAATGAGCAGTTCTTC. This translates into CASSQDSGTSSYNEQFF. The chain combines TRBV3-1 with TRBJ2-1, with D tentatively TRBD1 or TRBD2 (5 bases each). This CDR3 is built from 17 residues. With 0 bases removed from V and 0 bases from J, the gap between germline ends came to 12 bases. CDR1 is LGHDT and CDR2 is YNNKEL in the germline V gene (reference sequence).